The clone carrying this T cell receptor beta chain was seen only a few times. Its specificity is not known. The TCR cDNA carried a universal primer site and UMIs from 5'RACE template switching. TCRdb re-analysed the 5' RACE reads in MiXCR, keeping a single row per CDR3 protein. The sample has about 150,000 distinct CDR3 sequences, 6.2% seen once. This sample stems from a study of T cells after yellow fever vaccination. Study at large: It was SMART-Seq v4 Ultra Low Input that prepared the fractions with low cell numbers. Study-wide results and limits: When the response was secondary, it was weaker but reached its peak faster, day 5 versus 15. Clonotype sharing between CD4 and CD8 compartments was small.

The germline gives CDR1 MDHEN, CDR2 SYDVKM. The length of the CDR3 is 13 residues. V was clipped by 3 bases and J by 0 bases, with 5 bases between them. This specimen consisted of CD4+ T cells sorted from PBMCs, obtained on the day of the first yellow fever vaccination. This TCR was recovered from a man between 18 and 29 years old who received the YFV17D yellow fever vaccine. The V and J genes are TRBV28 and TRBJ1-1; D is undetermined. CDR3: CASSLNLNTEAFF. DNA for the CDR3: TGTGCCAGCAGTTTGAACCTGAACACTGAAGCTTTCTTT.